Sequencing of this T cell receptor beta chain was carried out in a study of neurological immune-mediated disorders. Time point denoted: technical triplicate 1. Each sorted-subset library came from 1 million CD4+ or CD8+ T cells. This CDR3 is built from 15 residues. Per germline, CDR1 LGHNA and CDR2 YSLEER. V lost 0 bases to trimming and J lost 2 bases, with 8 bases between them. This clonotype qualifies as medium-sized. What it recognizes is unknown. Study-wide results and limits: No sharing of CDR3 amino acid sequences was observed among expanded clones across subjects, suggesting private repertoires in all groups.

TCRdb independently ran MiXCR on the 5' RACE reads; one entry per CDR3 protein. The table lists some 22,000 distinct CDR3 sequences, under 15% of them singletons. This TCR came from a female donor with HTLV-1-associated myelopathy (HAM/TSP). This chain links TRBV4-3 with TRBJ1-3; D remains unclear. Sequencing was performed on CD4+ T cells from blood. The CDR3 spells CASSQDYQTGNTIYF. The CDR3 region has the DNA TGCGCCAGCAGCCAAGATTATCAGACTGGAAACACCATATATTTT.